This is a list of T cell receptor beta chains from one sample in a study of blood T cell dynamics during melanoma immunotherapy. The method was immunoSEQ multiplex PCR; TCRdb's version includes in-frame clones alone and lacks a portion of them. The data contain fewer than 11,000 clones, approximately 90% of them seen just once; the ten biggest clones take up 10%. The sequencing here drew on blood, taken from a patient treated with checkpoint blockade. The source of these receptors is a human donor with melanoma. The CDR3 runs from the conserved cysteine through the conserved F or W. A D gene is named only where the DNA matches it firmly. Clone sizes are given selectively: once, few, many, or a class where the clone is expanded.

>TRBV5-1|TRBJ2-5|13|.|.
CASSPGPGETQYF
TGCGCCAGCAGCCCCGGACCTGGAGAGACCCAGTACTTC
>TRBV10-1|TRBJ2-2|15|.|.
CASSVNRAGTGELFF
TGCGCCAGCAGTGTGAACAGGGCTGGCACCGGGGAGCTGTTTTTT
>TRBV5-1|TRBJ2-1|17|.|TRBD2
CASSSPSGPPSYNEQFF
TGCGCCAGCAGCTCCCCTAGCGGGCCTCCTTCCTACAATGAGCAGTTCTTC
>TRBV2|TRBJ1-1|13|.|.
CASSKSPGTEAFF
TGTGCCAGCAGTAAATCCCCTGGGACTGAAGCTTTCTTT
>TRBV5-5|TRBJ1-2|13|.|.
CASSRDSTRGYTF
TGTGCCAGCAGCCGAGACAGTACAAGGGGCTACACCTTC
>TRBV7-3|TRBJ2-5|13|once|.
CASSLGAGETQYF
TGTGCCAGCAGCTTGGGTGCGGGAGAGACCCAGTACTTC
>TRBV7-3|TRBJ2-5|15|few|.
CASSRGLSRQETQYF
TGTGCCAGTTCTCGGGGACTTTCCAGGCAAGAGACCCAGTACTTC
>TRBV19|TRBJ1-2|13|.|.
CASTRGEATGYTF
TGTGCCAGTACGAGGGGGGAAGCGACTGGCTACACCTTC
>TRBV5-4|TRBJ2-5|15|.|TRBD2
CASSLTSGGQETQYF
TGTGCCAGCAGCTTGACTAGCGGGGGGCAAGAGACCCAGTACTTC
>TRBV27|TRBJ1-2|13|.|.
CASSSTPNYGYTF
TGTGCCAGCAGTTCCACCCCAAACTATGGCTACACCTTC
>TRBV4-2|TRBJ2-1|16|.|.
CASSQGRGSSYNEQFF
TGTGCCAGCAGCCAAGGGAGGGGGAGCTCCTACAATGAGCAGTTCTTC
>TRBV6-1|TRBJ1-6|15|.|TRBD1
CASRRTGSYNSPLHF
TGTGCCAGCCGGAGGACAGGGAGTTATAATTCACCCCTCCACTTT
>TRBV19|TRBJ2-7|14|.|TRBD1
CASSDRGFTYEQYF
TGTGCCAGTAGCGACAGGGGTTTTACCTACGAGCAGTACTTC
>TRBV5-6|TRBJ2-3|17|.|TRBD2
CASSLVTSGGGTDTQYF
TGTGCCAGCAGCTTGGTGACTAGCGGGGGGGGCACAGATACGCAGTATTTT
>TRBV5-4|TRBJ2-2|17|.|TRBD2
CASSSSTSGIATGELFF
TGTGCCAGCAGCTCCTCAACTAGCGGGATAGCCACCGGGGAGCTGTTTTTT
>TRBV30|TRBJ1-2|12|.|.
CAWTTRDYGYTF
TGTGCCTGGACCACCCGGGACTATGGCTACACCTTC
>TRBV19|TRBJ1-2|15|.|.
CASSIPGAGGYGYTF
TGTGCCAGTAGTATTCCAGGGGCAGGAGGTTATGGCTACACCTTC
>TRBV5-1|TRBJ1-1|14|.|.
CASSLASMNTEAFF
TGCGCCAGCAGCTTGGCCAGTATGAACACTGAAGCTTTCTTT